These 3 T cell receptor beta chains originate from one sample sequenced in a study of identical twins. TCRdb redid the calling of the 5' RACE reads with MiXCR, one entry per CDR3 protein. The sample holds 450,000 to 650,000 distinct CDR3 sequences, just under 10% seen once. In addition, the sample was reused for a study of yellow fever vaccine responses in identical twins.

Sequenced input: PBMCs. These receptors were collected from a woman under 30 in good health.

In its sample, this clonotype was seen a few times. The rearrangement uses TRBV20-1 and TRBJ1-6, with D possibly being TRBD1 (5 bases). CDR3 length: 16 amino acids. V lost 6 bases to trimming and J lost 4 bases, with 19 bases between them. Germline V gene sequence: CDR1 DFQATT, CDR2 SNEGSKA (reference sequence). The CDR3, as DNA: TGCAGTGCCAGGGAGCCCGGGGACGGTTATAATTCACCCCTCCACTTT. Protein sequence: CSAREPGDGYNSPLHF.

This clonotype was detected many times. This chain uses TRBV15 with TRBJ2-3, with TRBD2 matching 7 bases. The germline CDR1 and CDR2 sequences are LNHNV and YYDKDF (reference sequence). The CDR3 covers 16 residues. After removal of 5 bases from V and 3 bases from J, the junction contained 11 bases not matched to a gene. The CDR3 DNA reads as TGTGCCACCAGCCTAGGGGAGGGCCTAAGGACAGATACGCAGTATTTT. Protein sequence: CATSLGEGLRTDTQYF.

V is TRBV4-3 and J is TRBJ2-1, with TRBD2 as a possible D gene (6 bases). There are 14 residues in the CDR3. In germline, CDR1 is LGHNA, CDR2 YSLEER. V lost 0 bases and J lost 10, with 13 bases in between. The CDR3 loop is CASSQDFGRSEQFF. The CDR3 DNA sequence: TGCGCCAGCAGCCAAGATTTTGGGAGGTCGGAGCAGTTCTTC.